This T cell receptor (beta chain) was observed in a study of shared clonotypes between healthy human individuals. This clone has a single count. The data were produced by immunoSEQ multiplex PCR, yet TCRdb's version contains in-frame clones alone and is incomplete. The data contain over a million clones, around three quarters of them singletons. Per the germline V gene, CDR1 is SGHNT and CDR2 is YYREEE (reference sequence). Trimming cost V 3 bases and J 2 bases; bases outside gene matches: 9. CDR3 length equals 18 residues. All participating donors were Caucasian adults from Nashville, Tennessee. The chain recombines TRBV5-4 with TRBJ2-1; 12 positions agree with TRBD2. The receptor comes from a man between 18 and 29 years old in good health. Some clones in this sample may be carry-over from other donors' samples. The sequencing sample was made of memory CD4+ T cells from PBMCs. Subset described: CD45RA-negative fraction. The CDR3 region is CASSSKVSSGRAYNEQFF. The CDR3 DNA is TGTGCCAGCAGCTCGAAGGTGTCTAGCGGGAGGGCCTACAATGAGCAGTTCTTC.